What follows is one TCR beta chain and its context. Antigen specificity is unknown. This record comes from a study of shared clonotypes between healthy human individuals. Sequencing used immunoSEQ multiplex PCR; TCRdb keeps in-frame clones, though not all of them. This sample has roughly 2.1 million clones, with about 92% found just once. Regarding the study as a whole: At large depth, rarefaction still showed sorted-subset sequencing to be incomplete.

CD8 cells regarded as naive lacked CD45RO, were positively chosen for CCR7, and omitted terminally differentiated effector memory CD45RA+ cells. Sequenced: naive CD8+ T cells from PBMCs. This receptor was taken from a man in his late teens or twenties in good health. Some clones in this sample may be carry-over from other donors' samples.

CDR3 sequence (DNA): TGTGCCAGCAGTTTTTCAGGGGCCACTGAAGCTTTCTTT. Amino acid sequence: CASSFSGATEAFF. The chain combines TRBV11-3 with TRBJ1-1, with D perhaps TRBD1 (6 bases). V was pared by 6 bases and J by 4 bases, with 12 bases between. Germline-derived CDR1 and CDR2 are SGHNT and YENEEA. The CDR3 has 13 residues.